This entry lists 8 T cell receptor beta chains sequenced from one sample in a study of monozygotic twins with inflammatory bowel disease. From the 5' RACE reads, TCRdb lists one entry per CDR3 protein and no DNA. Here the sample table reports approximately 420,000 distinct CDR3 sequences. The sample consisted of blood. The receptors stem from a human donor with ulcerative colitis or Crohn's disease, or a healthy co-twin of an affected twin (not recorded which).

The chain combines TRBV5-1 with TRBJ2-7; the TCRdb D gene call, TRBD2, has no DNA to confirm it. The CDR3 runs 14 residues. CDR1 is SGHRS and CDR2 is YFSETQ in the germline V gene. The CDR3 region is CASSGTSGRIEQYF. Full variable domain (outside the CDR3, taken from reference TRBV5-1 and TRBJ2-7): KAGVTQTPRYLIKTRGQQVTLSCSPISGHRSVSWYQQTPGQGLQFLFEYFSETQRNKGNFPGRFSGRQFSNSRSEMNVSTLELGDSALYLCASSGTSGRIEQYFGPGTRLTVT.

Here the CDR3 reads CSARWQEETQYF. This chain links TRBV20-1 with TRBJ2-5. CDR3 length equals 12 residues. CDR1 is DFQATT, CDR2 SNEGSKA, per germline (reference sequence).

This rearrangement joins TRBV7-8 to TRBJ1-3; the D call of TRBD1 rests on TCRdb alone, since no DNA is present to check it. This CDR3 comprises 14 residues. Germline V gene data show CDR1 as SGHVS and CDR2 as FQNEAQ. CDR3: CASGQASSGNTIYF.

The rearrangement uses TRBV20-1 and TRBJ2-3; as DNA is missing, the TRBD2 call by TCRdb cannot be tested. CDR1 is DFQATT and CDR2 is SNEGSKA in the germline V gene (reference sequence). The CDR3 has 15 amino acids. The CDR3 region is CSAPPGRRSTDTQYF.

The rearrangement links TRBV7-2 to TRBJ2-5; there is no DNA to check the TCRdb D call of TRBD2. Germline V lookup: CDR1 SGHTA, CDR2 FQGNSA. The CDR3 is 16 residues long. The CDR3: CASSLGPGLARETQYF.

J is TRBJ2-2 and V is TRBV28; TCRdb indicates TRBD2, and absent DNA this call remains unverified. Looked up from germline, CDR1 is MDHEN and CDR2 is SYDVKM. The CDR3 extends over 16 amino acids. This CDR3 is CASRMTGLANTGELFF.

The chain employs TRBV6-5 and TRBJ2-7; TCRdb's D call, TRBD1, is unchecked because there is no DNA. The germline V gene has CDR1 MNHEY and CDR2 SVGAGI. CDR3 size: 14 residues. The CDR3 protein is CASSYGRQGYEQYF.

This chain connects TRBV12-3 or TRBV12-4 to TRBJ2-2. CDR3 length: 13 amino acids. The CDR3 reads CASSKQAGGELFF.